This section outlines one T cell receptor beta chain sequence together with its context. The data originate from a study of blood T cell repertoires in COVID-19. About the research overall: Sources were T cells, B-cell-depleted T cells, or PBMCs; the material itself was cDNA or gDNA.

The CDR3 loop spans 14 amino acids. The germline V gene has CDR1 GTSNPN and CDR2 SVGIG (reference sequence). V gave up 0 bases and J gave up 1 base, with 9 bases separating them. Study processing details: Counts of nucleated cells, estimated from reference gene primer amplification, were obtained. Profiled with immunoSEQ multiplex PCR; TCRdb holds only in-frame clones, not every one. That table gives V, J and clone size, and the DNA gave D and trimming. The repertoire holds over 95,000 clones, with over 80% as singletons. The receptor's source is a man between 70 and 80 years old with active or convalescent COVID-19. Sequencing was carried out using peripheral blood. This chain uses TRBV30 with TRBJ1-1; possible D gene TRBD1, 5 bases. In DNA form, the CDR3 reads TGTGCCTGGAGTGTCGACAGAAGGAACACTGAAGCTTTCTTT. It codes for CAWSVDRRNTEAFF.